This entry lists 29 T cell receptor beta chains sequenced from one sample in a study of T cell responses to AZD1222 COVID-19 vaccine. Produced via immunoSEQ multiplex PCR; TCRdb's table is partial and in-frame only. Found here are roughly 150,000 clones, about 85% of them singletons; the top ten hold over 6%. The sequencing used peripheral blood, collected after recovery from COVID-19. The receptors were gathered from an adult who had recovered from COVID-19.

This clone was observed once. The V and J genes are TRBV6-5 and TRBJ2-1; TRBD2 agrees at 9 bases. The germline V gene has CDR1 MNHEY and CDR2 SVGAGI. The V and J ends lost 7 bases and 7 bases, in that order; junction bases with no gene match: 11. The CDR3 length is 15 residues. The CDR3 nucleotides read TGTGCCAGCAATATAGCGGGGGCTTACAAAAATGAGCAGTTCTTC. Its translation: CASNIAGAYKNEQFF.

Notes on this clone: Other DNA sequences of this sample code for an identical CDR3. The chain uses TRBV3-1 (or the pseudogene TRBV3-2) and TRBJ1-4; possibly TRBD1 for D (5 bases). The CDR3 contains 16 residues. Germline V lookup: CDR1 LGHDT, CDR2 YNNKEL (reference sequence). Between the trimmed V and J ends, which lost 6 bases and 0 bases, there was a span of 14 bases. The chain's CDR3 is CASSPEGAATNEKLFF. The CDR3 DNA follows: TGTGCCAGCAGTCCCGAAGGGGCCGCAACTAATGAAAAACTGTTTTTT.

The genes are TRBV5-1 and TRBJ1-5, with 10 bases lining up with TRBD1. This CDR3 is 16 amino acids long. Germline V gene data show CDR1 as SGHRS and CDR2 as YFSETQ. The J segment lost 3 bases and the V segment lost 0 bases, leaving 3 bases of the junction unmatched. As DNA, the CDR3 is TGCGCCAGCAGCTTGGACGGGACAGGGGTCAATCAGCCCCAGCATTTT. It translates to CASSLDGTGVNQPQHF. The entire variable domain, with the rest obtained from reference TRBV5-1 and TRBJ1-5, is as follows: KAGVTQTPRYLIKTRGQQVTLSCSPISGHRSVSWYQQTPGQGLQFLFEYFSETQRNKGNFPGRFSGRQFSNSRSEMNVSTLELGDSALYLCASSLDGTGVNQPQHFGDGTRLSIL.

The chain carries TRBV3-1 (or the pseudogene TRBV3-2) and TRBJ2-2, with D perhaps TRBD1 (5 bases). The CDR3 sequence is 13 residues long. V was shortened by 6 bases and J by 3 bases, with 8 bases between the two germline ends. Germline lookup yields CDR1 LGHDT and CDR2 YNNKEL (reference sequence). The CDR3 loop reads CASSVTDTGELFF. For the CDR3, the DNA is TGTGCCAGCAGTGTGACAGACACCGGGGAGCTGTTTTTT.

The chain links TRBV14 to TRBJ2-7; 7 bases map to TRBD1. Germline V gives CDR1 SGHDN, CDR2 FVKESK. This CDR3 comprises 16 residues. The ends lost 3 bases at V and 2 bases at J; junction bases unmatched: 10. This CDR3 is CASSQGVGTEPYEQYF. The DNA of the CDR3 is TGTGCCAGCAGCCAGGGTGTGGGGACAGAGCCCTACGAGCAGTACTTC.

V and J are TRBV20-1 and TRBJ1-2; D is unclear. From germline, CDR1 is DFQATT and CDR2 SNEGSKA (reference sequence). The CDR3 totals 11 residues. V dropped 0 bases and J dropped 8 bases, with 7 bases sitting between them. CDR3 region: CSARESRGYTF. The CDR3 DNA sequence: TGCAGTGCTAGAGAGAGTAGGGGCTACACCTTC.

The table lists this clone with a count of one. The genes are TRBV9 and TRBJ2-3; maybe TRBD1 (6 bases). Trimming pared 1 base from V and 3 bases from J, leaving 9 bases between. The CDR3 sequence is 14 residues long. The germline CDR1 and CDR2 sequences are SGDLS and YYNGEE. The CDR3 protein is CASSVLGATDTQYF. CDR3 sequence (DNA): TGTGCCAGCAGCGTATTGGGGGCAACAGATACGCAGTATTTT.

The chain joins TRBV29-1 to TRBJ2-2; 7 nucleotides agree with TRBD2. V was clipped by 7 bases and J by 6 bases; unmatched bases: 5. This CDR3 has 12 amino acids. From germline, CDR1 is SQVTM and CDR2 ANQGSEA. DNA for the CDR3: TGCAGCGGGGAGGGGAATCCCGGGGAGCTGTTTTTT. This translates into CSGEGNPGELFF.

The chain recombines TRBV29-1 with TRBJ2-3, with 8 bases fitting TRBD2. The germline V gene encodes CDR1 SQVTM and CDR2 ANQGSEA. J lost 6 bases, V lost 7 bases, and 9 bases had no gene match. The CDR3 is 13 amino acids. CDR3: CSGRLARTDTQYF. As DNA, the CDR3 is TGCAGCGGTAGACTAGCGAGAACGGATACGCAGTATTTT.

The chain couples TRBV6-5 to TRBJ2-2; possibly TRBD1 for D (6 bases). The CDR3 covers 14 residues. Germline V gene lookup returns CDR1 MNHEY and CDR2 SVGAGI. Trimming stripped 8 bases from V and 5 bases from J, with 15 bases between. CDR3 residues: CASRTGFGTGELFF. The CDR3 DNA reads as TGTGCCAGCCGTACAGGGTTCGGGACCGGGGAGCTGTTTTTT.

The chain links TRBV6-6 to TRBJ1-2; 7 nucleotides agree with TRBD1. Losses at the gene ends were 6 bases for V and 4 bases for J; bases not matched to a gene: 8. Germline V gene sequence: CDR1 MNHNY, CDR2 SVGAGI (reference sequence). This CDR3 has 14 amino acids. CDR3 sequence reads: CASSERGRAYGYTF. The DNA for the CDR3 is TGTGCCAGCAGCGAAAGGGGGCGCGCCTATGGCTACACCTTC.

The rearrangement uses TRBV3-1 (or the pseudogene TRBV3-2) and TRBJ1-2; 9 bases agree with TRBD1. Per the germline V gene, CDR1 is LGHDT and CDR2 is YNNKEL (reference sequence). V was clipped by 4 bases and J by 4 bases; unmatched bases: 7. The CDR3 totals 15 residues. The CDR3: CASSLVGQGTYGYTF. CDR3 coding DNA: TGTGCCAGCAGCCTCGTGGGACAGGGAACCTATGGCTACACCTTC.

This chain connects TRBV27 to TRBJ2-1; 11 nucleotides agree with TRBD2. V gave up 5 bases and J gave up 6 bases; unmatched junction bases: 6. Germline CDR1 MNHEY, CDR2 SMNVEV (reference sequence). The CDR3 loop spans 15 amino acids. Here the CDR3 reads CASSGVAGGSNEQFF. In DNA, the CDR3 is TGTGCCAGCAGTGGGGTAGCGGGAGGGTCCAATGAGCAGTTCTTC.

This rearrangement joins TRBV25-1 to TRBJ2-7; D is possibly TRBD1 (6 bases). V was clipped by 2 bases and J by 10 bases, with 12 bases between them. Per the germline V gene, CDR1 is MGHDK and CDR2 is SYGVNS. The CDR3 has 12 residues. The CDR3 loop reads CASSEGRGKQYF. In DNA form, the CDR3 reads TGTGCCAGCAGTGAAGGCAGGGGAAAACAGTACTTC.

This chain links TRBV11-2 with TRBJ1-5; no firm D call. Germline V gives CDR1 SGHAT, CDR2 FQNNGV. Deletions cut 0 bases from V and 0 bases from J, with 6 bases between. The CDR3 length is 15 residues. The CDR3 DNA reads TGTGCCAGCAGCTTAGATCTGGGTAGCAATCAGCCCCAGCATTTT. Translating it yields CASSLDLGSNQPQHF.

V is TRBV7-8 and J is TRBJ1-1, with TRBD1 as a possible D gene (5 bases). CDR1 and CDR2 from the germline V gene are SGHVS and FQNEAQ. Between the trimmed V and J ends, which lost 5 bases and 6 bases, there was a span of 13 bases. The CDR3 loop spans 13 amino acids. In nucleotides, the CDR3 is TGTGCCAGCAGCACCCTACGGGGGGCTGAAGCTTTCTTT. It translates to CASSTLRGAEAFF.

The rearrangement uses TRBV7-9 and TRBJ2-7, with a tentative D call TRBD2 (6 bases). Trimming stripped 5 bases from V and 2 bases from J, with 13 bases between. The germline V gene has CDR1 SEHNR and CDR2 FQNEAQ (reference sequence). The CDR3 spans 14 residues. Written as DNA, the CDR3 is TGTGCCAGCAGCCCGCGGCCGGGGGCCTACGAGCAGTACTTC. This translates into CASSPRPGAYEQYF.

The rearrangement uses TRBV7-2 and TRBJ2-7; D unclear. The CDR3 contains 15 residues. The germline CDR1 and CDR2 sequences are SGHTA and FQGNSA. The V end was cut by 3 bases, the J end by 2 bases, with 14 bases between. In DNA form, the CDR3 reads TGTGCCAGCAGCTTCTCCTCCCTGGGGACCTACGAGCAGTACTTC. Amino acid sequence: CASSFSSLGTYEQYF.

The chain is built from TRBV28 and TRBJ1-1; TRBD1 matches 11 bases. The germline V gene encodes CDR1 MDHEN and CDR2 SYDVKM. The CDR3 has 14 residues. V trimming: 5 bases; J trimming: 5 bases; junction bases outside the gene matches: 4. The CDR3 is CASSLGQGDTEAFF. CDR3 nucleotides: TGTGCCAGCAGTCTGGGACAGGGGGATACTGAAGCTTTCTTT.

The chain has TRBV18 and TRBJ1-4; 7 bases fit TRBD1. After removal of 2 bases from V and 8 bases from J, the junction contained 11 bases not matched to a gene. CDR3 size: 16 residues. In germline, CDR1 is KGHSH, CDR2 LQKENI. The CDR3 is CASSPSLVGGQEKLFF. CDR3 DNA: TGTGCCAGCTCACCATCCTTAGTAGGGGGCCAGGAAAAACTGTTTTTT.

V gene TRBV7-2 combines with J gene TRBJ2-6; no definite D call. This CDR3 spans 15 amino acids. CDR1 is SGHTA and CDR2 is FQGNSA in the germline V gene. V was cut by 1 base and J by 0 bases, with 4 bases left in between. DNA of the CDR3: TGTGCCAGCAGCTTAGTAACCTCTGGGGCCAACGTCCTGACTTTC. This sequence encodes CASSLVTSGANVLTF. Complete variable domain (other parts from reference TRBV7-2 and TRBJ2-6): GAGVSQSPSNKVTEKGKDVELRCDPISGHTALYWYRQSLGQGLEFLIYFQGNSAPDKSGLPSDRFSAERTGGSVSTLTIQRTQQEDSAVYLCASSLVTSGANVLTFGAGSRLTVL.

V usage is TRBV11-2 and J usage is TRBJ2-7; maybe TRBD2 (6 bases). The germline gives CDR1 SGHAT, CDR2 FQNNGV. V gave up 5 bases and J gave up 0 bases, with 11 bases separating them. The CDR3 is made up of 14 amino acids. The CDR3 DNA is TGTGCCAGCAGCCGGGACTTCCTCTCCTACGAGCAGTACTTC. Translating it yields CASSRDFLSYEQYF.

The rearrangement uses TRBV7-9 and TRBJ2-3, with D unresolved. Germline CDR1 is SEHNR and CDR2 is FQNEAQ (reference sequence). The CDR3 covers 13 residues. V dropped 5 bases and J dropped 9 bases, with 15 bases sitting between them. The CDR3 DNA sequence: TGTGCCAGCAGCCCTTGGACCTCGACAACGCAGTATTTT. Its protein is CASSPWTSTTQYF.

This chain joins TRBV5-5 and TRBJ2-7; D gene unclear. With 1 base removed from V and 6 bases from J, the gap between germline ends came to 17 bases. The V gene's germline CDR1 is SGHKS and CDR2 YYEKEE (reference sequence). This CDR3 has 15 amino acids. The CDR3 is CASSLQSLPGSEQYF. CDR3 sequence (DNA): TGTGCCAGCAGCTTGCAATCCCTGCCGGGCTCCGAGCAGTACTTC.

The chain employs TRBV5-1 and TRBJ2-5; 11 bases agree with TRBD2. From germline, CDR1 is SGHRS and CDR2 YFSETQ. V shed 4 bases, J shed 2 bases, and the junction held 13 bases outside the gene matches. This CDR3 region has 18 residues. This CDR3 reads CASSPGALAGGRQETQYF. The CDR3 DNA reads TGCGCCAGCAGCCCGGGGGCTCTAGCGGGGGGCCGGCAAGAGACCCAGTACTTC. Looking up the rest from reference TRBV5-1 and TRBJ2-5 gives the full variable domain: KAGVTQTPRYLIKTRGQQVTLSCSPISGHRSVSWYQQTPGQGLQFLFEYFSETQRNKGNFPGRFSGRQFSNSRSEMNVSTLELGDSALYLCASSPGALAGGRQETQYFGPGTRLLVL.

The rearrangement uses TRBV2 and TRBJ1-2; TRBD1 aligns across 8 bases. The CDR3 covers 14 residues. V lost 5 bases, J lost 2 bases, and 4 bases stayed unmatched. Per the germline V gene, CDR1 is SNHLY and CDR2 is FYNNEI. Here the CDR3 reads CASSTTGENYGYTF. The CDR3 DNA follows: TGTGCCAGCAGTACGACAGGGGAGAACTATGGCTACACCTTC.

The chain uses TRBV5-4 and TRBJ2-7, with 12 bases matching TRBD1. Trimming took 4 bases from V and 3 from J; bases not matched to a gene: 5. Per the germline V gene, CDR1 is SGHNT and CDR2 is YYREEE (reference sequence). The CDR3 runs 15 residues. For the CDR3, the DNA is TGTGCCAGCAGCGAGGGACAGGGGGCTAACTACGAGCAGTACTTC. This encodes CASSEGQGANYEQYF.

The gene calls are TRBV12-3 or TRBV12-4 and TRBJ2-3; D call uncertain. The CDR3 consists of 12 residues. V was pared by 8 bases and J by 1 base, with 7 bases between. The CDR3 bases are TGTGCCAGCGGCCGCGGCACAGATACGCAGTATTTT. Its translation is CASGRGTDTQYF.

The chain recombines TRBV19 with TRBJ2-3, with 8 positions matching TRBD2. Germline CDR1 and CDR2: LNHDA and SQIVND (reference sequence). V was pared by 11 bases and J by 2 bases, with 6 bases of the junction left unmatched. The CDR3 has 13 amino acids. Here the CDR3 DNA reads TGTGCCGCGCGGGAGGCATACACAGATACGCAGTATTTT. Amino acids: CAAREAYTDTQYF.